A single sample is the source of the 13 T cell receptor beta chains below, sequenced in a study of blood T cells in healthy people across ages. Primers used in a second PCR of roughly 6 to 12 cycles were a sample-barcoded 5' primer and a J-beta primer mix. TCRdb independently ran MiXCR on the 5' RACE reads; one entry per CDR3 protein. The data hold over a million distinct CDR3 sequences, with 59% observed a single time. Source material: blood. The receptors come from a man between 18 and 29 years old in good health.

J is TRBJ2-7 and V is TRBV20-1; D is tentatively TRBD1 or TRBD2 (5 bases each). The V end lost 1 base, the J end lost 7 bases, and 20 bases lay between the germline ends. The CDR3 has 15 residues. The germline gives CDR1 DFQATT, CDR2 SNEGSKA (reference sequence). CDR3 DNA: TGCAGTGCTAGAGGTATCCGGGGCTCTACAAGGGAGCAGTACTTC. It translates to CSARGIRGSTREQYF.

The V and J genes are TRBV4-1 and TRBJ1-2, with D unclear. CDR1 is MGHRA and CDR2 is YSYEKL in the germline V gene. The CDR3 extends over 15 amino acids. Trimming pared 0 bases from V and 4 bases from J, leaving 12 bases between. CDR3 residues: CASSQDRPEVYGYTF. The CDR3 DNA reads TGCGCCAGCAGCCAAGACAGACCGGAGGTCTATGGCTACACCTTC.

This chain's CDR3 is CASSLGFAGNTEAFF. The CDR3 region has the DNA TGTGCCAGCAGCTTAGGTTTCGCTGGGAACACTGAAGCTTTCTTT. The chain combines TRBV7-6 with TRBJ1-1, with no clear D. V was shortened by 1 base and J by 1 base, with 10 bases between the two germline ends. The CDR3 extends over 15 amino acids. CDR1 is SGHVS and CDR2 is FNYEAQ in the germline V gene.

The chain couples TRBV29-1 to TRBJ2-1, with 8 positions matching TRBD2. The CDR3 totals 16 residues. The V segment lost 3 bases and the J segment 4 bases; nucleotides outside the gene matches: 11. Germline lookup yields CDR1 SQVTM and CDR2 ANQGSEA. CDR3 protein: CSVETGRSGRYNEQFF. CDR3 sequence (DNA): TGCAGCGTTGAGACAGGACGGAGCGGGAGATACAATGAGCAGTTCTTC.

This clonotype showed up just a few times. CDR3 residues: CASSAGQGEVEGYTF. CDR3 bases: TGTGCCAGCAGTGCTGGACAGGGCGAGGTTGAGGGCTACACCTTC. This sequence joins TRBV25-1 and TRBJ1-2, with 8 bases matching TRBD1. CDR3 length equals 15 residues. Unmatched junction bases numbered 12, after V lost 4 bases and J lost 8 bases. CDR1 and CDR2 (germline): MGHDK, SYGVNS.

V gene TRBV12-3 or TRBV12-4 combines with J gene TRBJ1-6; D gene ambiguous. V shed 4 bases and J shed 5 bases, with 9 bases lying between them. The CDR3 runs to 14 residues. CDR3 in DNA: TGTGCCAGCAGTTACCATGGAGATAATTCACCCCTCCACTTT. Amino acid sequence: CASSYHGDNSPLHF.

This chain joins TRBV7-6 and TRBJ2-1; the D call may be TRBD1 or TRBD2 (7 bases each). This CDR3 contains 17 residues. V was shortened by 1 base and J by 10 bases, with 23 bases between the two germline ends. The germline CDR1 and CDR2 sequences are SGHVS and FNYEAQ. CDR3 sequence: CASSLEGGRGGEREQFF. Written as DNA, the CDR3 is TGTGCCAGCAGCTTAGAAGGCGGGAGAGGGGGCGAGAGGGAGCAGTTCTTC.

The V gene is TRBV10-1, the J gene TRBJ2-7; no reliable D call. The CDR3 extends over 16 amino acids. Germline V lookup: CDR1 WNHNN, CDR2 SYGVQD (reference sequence). Trimming removed 4 bases at V and 5 bases at J, with 21 bases between. The CDR3, as DNA: TGCGCCAGCAGTGGTGGAATTTATGGGCCCGTGGACGAGCAGTACTTC. Encoded protein: CASSGGIYGPVDEQYF.

CDR3 bases: TGTGCCAGCAGCTTGTCTAGCGGGGAGTTCAGCTCCTACGAGCAGTACTTC. Protein sequence: CASSLSSGEFSSYEQYF. V and J are TRBV11-2 and TRBJ2-7; TRBD2 aligns across 9 bases. CDR1 SGHAT and CDR2 FQNNGV come from the germline V gene. The CDR3 is 17 amino acids. V was clipped by 3 bases and J by 0 bases; unmatched bases: 9. Full variable domain (missing parts from reference TRBV11-2 and TRBJ2-7): EAGVAQSPRYKIIEKRQSVAFWCNPISGHATLYWYQQILGQGPKLLIQFQNNGVVDDSQLPKDRFSAERLKGVDSTLKIQPAKLEDSAVYLCASSLSSGEFSSYEQYFGPGTRLTVT.

The chain has TRBV7-2 and TRBJ2-4, with TRBD2 matching over 8 bases. CDR3 size: 17 residues. V lost 5 bases, J lost 4 bases, and 13 bases stayed unmatched. Germline loops: CDR1 SGHTA, CDR2 FQGNSA. CDR3 amino acids: CASSPGRGGGGKNIQYF. In DNA form, the CDR3 reads TGTGCCAGCAGCCCCGGACGGGGGGGAGGGGGGAAAAACATTCAGTACTTC.

The CDR3, as DNA: TGCGCCAGCCACAGAAGCGGGAGTCCTAGCACAGATACGCAGTATTTT. Translation: CASHRSGSPSTDTQYF. The genes are TRBV4-1 and TRBJ2-3, with TRBD2 matching over 8 bases. This CDR3 is 16 amino acids long. V was pared by 8 bases and J by 0 bases, with 10 bases of the junction left unmatched. Germline CDR1 reads MGHRA; CDR2 reads YSYEKL.

This sequence joins TRBV4-2 and TRBJ2-7; 11 positions agree with TRBD2. Losses at the gene ends were 4 bases for V and 1 base for J; bases not matched to a gene: 6. The CDR3 is 16 residues long. Germline CDR1 and CDR2: LGHNA and YNFKEQ. CDR3 nucleotide sequence: TGTGCCAGCAGCCTGGGGGGACTAGCGGAGTCCTACGAGCAGTACTTC. Amino acid sequence: CASSLGGLAESYEQYF.

The chain recombines TRBV20-1 with TRBJ2-5; 11 bases match TRBD2. Germline assignment: CDR1 DFQATT and CDR2 SNEGSKA (reference sequence). CDR3 length: 14 residues. V shed 4 bases, J shed 5 bases, and the junction held 6 bases outside the gene matches. CDR3 protein: CSANSGGAMETQYF. The DNA for the CDR3 is TGCAGTGCTAATAGCGGGGGGGCGATGGAGACCCAGTACTTC.